The 20 T cell receptor beta chains below were found in one sample sequenced in a study of CD8 T cells in ankylosing spondylitis (dated by TCRdb to the late 2010s). The full study reports these points: Blood from ankylosing spondylitis patients appeared to be characterized by a TCR beta motif made up of several highly homologous amino acid variants.

Their antigens remain unidentified. The method behind the library was 5' RACE. Sequenced on an Illumina HiSeq 2500. In-frame beta chains were kept once TCRdb had trimmed the public reads at Q25 with fastp and called clones with MiXCR. Each entry merges the rows of one CDR3 protein and shows their most common DNA and genes. Present in this sample are roughly 370,000 distinct CDR3 sequences, around 20% of which were seen just once. Roughly 16% of the sample comes from the top ten. Material for sequencing was blood, either unsorted or a sorted T cell fraction (not recorded which). The receptor source for this set is a male donor with ankylosing spondylitis.

V is TRBV12-3 or TRBV12-4 and J is TRBJ1-6; D is unclear. The CDR3 consists of 14 residues. V shed 6 bases and J shed 7 bases, with 13 bases lying between them. CDR3 amino acids: CASRVGTGNSPLHF. The CDR3 region has the DNA TGTGCCAGCAGGGTAGGAACGGGGAATTCACCCCTCCACTTT.

This rearrangement joins TRBV29-1 to TRBJ2-3; D is undetermined. V was pared by 4 bases and J by 6 bases, with 14 bases between. Germline CDR1 is SQVTM and CDR2 is ANQGSEA. The CDR3 consists of 13 residues. The CDR3 protein is CSVVVSQLDTQYF. CDR3 DNA sequence: TGCAGCGTTGTTGTTAGTCAACTGGATACGCAGTATTTT.

The V gene is TRBV7-9, the J gene TRBJ1-2; D is unclear. The V gene's germline CDR1 is SEHNR and CDR2 FQNEAQ (reference sequence). V was clipped by 5 bases and J by 5 bases, with 12 bases between them. The CDR3 has 13 amino acids. The CDR3: CASSPELGYGYTF. As DNA, the CDR3 is TGTGCCAGCAGCCCCGAGTTGGGGTATGGCTACACCTTC.

This clonotype was detected a few times. The chain joins TRBV12-3 or TRBV12-4 to TRBJ2-7; D uncertain. Trimming pared 2 bases from V and 3 bases from J, leaving 14 bases between. CDR3 length: 15 residues. This chain's CDR3 is CASSLSLGNVYEQYF. The CDR3 DNA sequence: TGTGCCAGCAGTTTATCACTGGGGAATGTCTACGAGCAGTACTTC.

J is TRBJ2-1 and V is TRBV25-1, with D perhaps matching TRBD2 (6 bases). Trimming cost V 4 bases and J 4 bases, with 14 bases left between them. The CDR3 totals 15 residues. Per the germline V gene, CDR1 is MGHDK and CDR2 is SYGVNS. CDR3 amino acids: CASSAYTGTYNEQFF. In DNA form, the CDR3 reads TGTGCCAGCAGTGCGTATACCGGGACTTACAATGAGCAGTTCTTC.

This clonotype was seen more than once but under ten times. This chain joins TRBV6-5 and TRBJ2-7, with D tentatively TRBD1 (5 bases). The CDR3 runs to 15 residues. Trimming removed 4 bases at V and 2 bases at J, with 15 bases between. The germline CDR1 and CDR2 sequences are MNHEY and SVGAGI. The CDR3 protein is CASSWAPGQPYEQYF. In nucleotides, the CDR3 is TGTGCCAGCAGTTGGGCCCCAGGACAACCCTACGAGCAGTACTTC.

This clonotype was recorded a few times. This chain uses TRBV5-1 with TRBJ2-1; 8 positions match TRBD2. CDR3 length equals 14 residues. Germline V CDR1 and CDR2: SGHRS, YFSETQ. Trimming took 2 bases from V and 5 from J; bases not matched to a gene: 3. CDR3 nucleotide sequence: TGCGCCAGCAGCTTTGAGCGGGAGAACAATGAGCAGTTCTTC. This gives the protein CASSFERENNEQFF. The variable domain in full, with the rest retrieved from reference TRBV5-1 and TRBJ2-1, is KAGVTQTPRYLIKTRGQQVTLSCSPISGHRSVSWYQQTPGQGLQFLFEYFSETQRNKGNFPGRFSGRQFSNSRSEMNVSTLELGDSALYLCASSFERENNEQFFGPGTRLTVL.

V usage is TRBV29-1 and J usage is TRBJ1-2; D not resolved. The CDR3 has 13 residues. Germline V lookup: CDR1 SQVTM, CDR2 ANQGSEA. Trimming removed 4 bases from V and 0 bases from J, with 9 bases in between. CDR3 bases: TGCAGCGTTGCGCGCTCAGCTAACTATGGCTACACCTTC. This codes for CSVARSANYGYTF.

The chain employs TRBV5-1 and TRBJ1-2, with D perhaps TRBD1 (5 bases). V lost 4 bases to trimming and J lost 8 bases, with 18 bases between them. The V gene's germline CDR1 is SGHRS and CDR2 YFSETQ. This CDR3 is 14 amino acids long. In DNA form, the CDR3 reads TGCGCCAGCAGCCGGCAGGCGTCTTCAGGGGGCTACACCTTC. This gives the protein CASSRQASSGGYTF.

This clonotype was seen ten or more times. The rearrangement joins TRBV7-8 to TRBJ2-3, with D unresolved. The CDR3 is made up of 14 amino acids. Germline-derived CDR1 and CDR2 are SGHVS and FQNEAQ. Trimming pared 5 bases from V and 3 bases from J, leaving 12 bases between. The CDR3 loop is CASSGWGLTDTQYF. CDR3 sequence (DNA): TGTGCCAGCAGCGGATGGGGTTTGACAGATACGCAGTATTTT.

This clonotype was seen at least ten times. This sequence joins TRBV5-1 and TRBJ2-2; D perhaps matches TRBD1 (6 bases). The CDR3 is 16 amino acids. V gave up 0 bases and J gave up 2 bases, with 11 bases separating them. CDR1 and CDR2 (germline): SGHRS, YFSETQ. CDR3 DNA sequence: TGCGCCAGCAGCTTGGCCTCACAGGGTAACACCGGGGAGCTGTTTTTT. It codes for CASSLASQGNTGELFF.

The V call is TRBV27, the J call TRBJ1-2; TRBD1 matches 10 bases. Looked up from germline, CDR1 is MNHEY and CDR2 is SMNVEV (reference sequence). The CDR3 sequence is 14 residues long. Losses at the gene ends were 6 bases for V and 8 bases for J; bases not matched to a gene: 9. DNA for the CDR3: TGTGCCAGCAGGACTGCCGGGACAGGGGACGGCTACACCTTC. This translates into CASRTAGTGDGYTF.

This clonotype was detected only a few times. The chain joins TRBV27 to TRBJ1-6; 10 positions match TRBD1. This CDR3 has 17 residues. Germline CDR1 reads MNHEY; CDR2 reads SMNVEV (reference sequence). Unmatched junction bases numbered 14, after V lost 7 bases and J lost 8 bases. The DNA of the CDR3 is TGTGCCAGCACCCGGTCCCGGGACAGGGGACCGGATTCACCCCTCCACTTT. Amino acid sequence: CASTRSRDRGPDSPLHF.

The chain uses TRBV5-1 and TRBJ2-4; D may be TRBD2 (6 bases). The CDR3 totals 14 residues. The germline V and J ends were trimmed by 0 bases and 8 bases, with 12 bases remaining between them. CDR1 and CDR2 (germline): SGHRS, YFSETQ. The CDR3 spells CASSLAPSADIQYF. The CDR3 DNA follows: TGCGCCAGCAGCTTGGCACCTAGCGCTGACATTCAGTACTTC.

This clonotype was recorded a few times. The rearrangement uses TRBV5-1 and TRBJ2-5; D is undetermined. Trimming took off 1 base at V and 1 base at J, with 8 bases between the two ends. The CDR3 is made up of 14 amino acids. Germline V gives CDR1 SGHRS, CDR2 YFSETQ. The CDR3 region is CASSLREVQETQYF. The CDR3 DNA is TGCGCCAGCAGCTTGCGTGAGGTCCAAGAGACCCAGTACTTC.

The V and J genes are TRBV6-2 or TRBV6-3 and TRBJ2-1; D is undetermined. Germline V gene data show CDR1 as MNHEY and CDR2 as SVGEGT. The V end lost 2 bases, the J end lost 5 bases, and 4 bases lay between the germline ends. The CDR3 has 12 residues. The CDR3 loop is CASSYRDNEQFF. The CDR3 nucleotides read TGTGCCAGCAGTTACCGTGACAATGAGCAGTTCTTC.

This clonotype was detected many times. The V call is TRBV28, the J call TRBJ2-7; 7 bases align to TRBD2. Germline assignment: CDR1 MDHEN and CDR2 SYDVKM. Trimming cost V 4 bases and J 5 bases; bases outside gene matches: 2. CDR3 length: 12 residues. The chain's CDR3 is CASSWGGNEQYF. For the CDR3, the DNA is TGTGCCAGCAGTTGGGGGGGTAACGAGCAGTACTTC.

This rearrangement joins TRBV12-3 or TRBV12-4 to TRBJ1-2; 9 bases line up with TRBD1. V was pared by 5 bases and J by 3 bases, with 7 bases of the junction left unmatched. The CDR3 totals 15 residues. This CDR3 is CASSPGTGNYYGYTF. DNA of the CDR3: TGTGCCAGCAGTCCCGGGACAGGGAATTACTATGGCTACACCTTC.

This clonotype was seen at least ten times. The J gene is TRBJ1-5, the V gene TRBV29-1; perhaps TRBD1 as D (5 bases). The CDR3 consists of 13 residues. Germline-derived CDR1 and CDR2 are SQVTM and ANQGSEA. V was shortened by 6 bases and J by 6 bases, with 15 bases between the two germline ends. The CDR3 bases are TGCAGCGTAGTGGGACCCCTGGGTCAGCCCCAGCATTTT. Translated: CSVVGPLGQPQHF.

This clonotype was observed a few times. The chain couples TRBV10-2 to TRBJ2-3; D uncertain. Germline CDR1 WSHSY, CDR2 SAAADI. The CDR3 is made up of 14 amino acids. The ends were cut back, 7 bases at V and 0 bases at J, with 11 bases in the middle. CDR3 region: CASKNIASTDTQYF. The CDR3 DNA reads TGCGCCAGCAAAAACATCGCTAGCACAGATACGCAGTATTTT.